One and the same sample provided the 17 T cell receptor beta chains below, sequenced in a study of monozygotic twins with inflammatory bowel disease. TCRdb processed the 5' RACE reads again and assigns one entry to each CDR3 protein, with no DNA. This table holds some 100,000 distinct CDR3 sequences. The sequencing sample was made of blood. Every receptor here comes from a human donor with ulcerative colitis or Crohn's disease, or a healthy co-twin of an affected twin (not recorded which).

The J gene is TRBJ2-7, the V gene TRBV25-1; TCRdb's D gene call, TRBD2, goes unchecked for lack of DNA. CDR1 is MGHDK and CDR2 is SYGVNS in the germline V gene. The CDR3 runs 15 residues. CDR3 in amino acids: CASSEYGTSDYEQYF.

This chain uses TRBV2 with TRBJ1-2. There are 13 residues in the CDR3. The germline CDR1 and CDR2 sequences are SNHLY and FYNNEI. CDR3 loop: CASSVTELYGYTF.

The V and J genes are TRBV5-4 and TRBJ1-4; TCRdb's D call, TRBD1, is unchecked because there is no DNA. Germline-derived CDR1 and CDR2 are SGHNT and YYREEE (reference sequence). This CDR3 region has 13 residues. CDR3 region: CASSLAGGEKLFF.

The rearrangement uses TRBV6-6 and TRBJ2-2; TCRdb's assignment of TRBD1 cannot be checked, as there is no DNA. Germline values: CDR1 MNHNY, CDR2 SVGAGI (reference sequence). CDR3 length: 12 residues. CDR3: CASSRGTGELFF.

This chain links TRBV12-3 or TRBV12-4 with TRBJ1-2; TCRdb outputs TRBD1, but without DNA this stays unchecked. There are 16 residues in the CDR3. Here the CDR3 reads CASSPQGAGAGSGYTF.

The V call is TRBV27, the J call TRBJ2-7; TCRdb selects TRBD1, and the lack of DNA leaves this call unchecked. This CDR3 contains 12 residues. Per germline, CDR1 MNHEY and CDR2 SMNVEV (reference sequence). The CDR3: CASSFWGREQYF.

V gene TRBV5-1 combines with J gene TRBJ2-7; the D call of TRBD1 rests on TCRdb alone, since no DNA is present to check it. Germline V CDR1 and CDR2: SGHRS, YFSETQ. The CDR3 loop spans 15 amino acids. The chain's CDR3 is CASSSEPGQTYEQYF.

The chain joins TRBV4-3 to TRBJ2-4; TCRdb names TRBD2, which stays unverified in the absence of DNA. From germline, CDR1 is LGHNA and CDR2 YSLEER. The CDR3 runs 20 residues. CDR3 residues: CASSLTFGLAGGALGSMQYF.

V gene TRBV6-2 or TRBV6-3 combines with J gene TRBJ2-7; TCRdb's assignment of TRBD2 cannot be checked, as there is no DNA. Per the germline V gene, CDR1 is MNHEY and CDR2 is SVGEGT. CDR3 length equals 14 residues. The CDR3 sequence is CASSYGLAPYEQYF.

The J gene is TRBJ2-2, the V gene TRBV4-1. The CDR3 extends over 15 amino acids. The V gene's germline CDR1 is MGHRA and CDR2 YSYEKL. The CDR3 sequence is CASSQWGWEGGELFF.

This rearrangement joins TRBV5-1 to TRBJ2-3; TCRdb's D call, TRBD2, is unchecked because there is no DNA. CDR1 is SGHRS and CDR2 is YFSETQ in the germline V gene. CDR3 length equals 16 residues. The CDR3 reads CASSLVAGGDTDTQYF.

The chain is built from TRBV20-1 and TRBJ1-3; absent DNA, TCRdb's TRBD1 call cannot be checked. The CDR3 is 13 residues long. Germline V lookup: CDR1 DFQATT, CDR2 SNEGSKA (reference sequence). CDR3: CSARGTAGNTIYF.

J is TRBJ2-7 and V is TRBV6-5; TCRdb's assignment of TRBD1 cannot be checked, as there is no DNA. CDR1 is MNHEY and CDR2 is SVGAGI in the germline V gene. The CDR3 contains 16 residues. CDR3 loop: CASSYLPGQGSYEQYF.

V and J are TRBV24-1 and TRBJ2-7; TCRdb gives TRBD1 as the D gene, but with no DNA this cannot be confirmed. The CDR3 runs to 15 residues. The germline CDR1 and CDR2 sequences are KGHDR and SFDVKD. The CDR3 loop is CATSDQHRGHYEQYF.

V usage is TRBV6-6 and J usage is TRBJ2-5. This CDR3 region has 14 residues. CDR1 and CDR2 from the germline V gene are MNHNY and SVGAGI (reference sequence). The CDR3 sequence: CASSYYGSQETQYF.

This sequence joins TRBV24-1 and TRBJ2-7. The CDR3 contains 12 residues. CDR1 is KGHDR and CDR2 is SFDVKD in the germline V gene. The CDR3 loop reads CATRRGSHEQYF.

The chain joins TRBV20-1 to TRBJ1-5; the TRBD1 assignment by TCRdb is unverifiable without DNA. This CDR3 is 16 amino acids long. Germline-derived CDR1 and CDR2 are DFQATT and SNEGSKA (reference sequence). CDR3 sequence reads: CSAPNPDRGLEQPQHF.